This TCR beta chain was captured in a study of T cell changes during pregnancy in multiple sclerosis. The germline V and J ends were trimmed by 3 bases and 2 bases, with 8 bases remaining between them. The CDR3 totals 14 residues. CDR1 LNHDA and CDR2 SQIVND come from the germline V gene (reference sequence). Generated by immunoSEQ multiplex PCR, the TCRdb table keeps only in-frame clones and is missing some. This table holds 81,000 or so clones, roughly nine tenths found once. Sequenced here: PBMCs, sampled in the first trimester of pregnancy. The gene calls are TRBV19 and TRBJ1-5; perhaps TRBD1 as D (6 bases). The receptor was derived from a female donor in good health, serving as a control in a pregnancy study. Some clones in this sample may be carry-over from other donors' samples. In DNA, the CDR3 is TGTGCCAGTAGTATGGGGGCGGGCAATCAGCCCCAGCATTTT. Translation: CASSMGAGNQPQHF.